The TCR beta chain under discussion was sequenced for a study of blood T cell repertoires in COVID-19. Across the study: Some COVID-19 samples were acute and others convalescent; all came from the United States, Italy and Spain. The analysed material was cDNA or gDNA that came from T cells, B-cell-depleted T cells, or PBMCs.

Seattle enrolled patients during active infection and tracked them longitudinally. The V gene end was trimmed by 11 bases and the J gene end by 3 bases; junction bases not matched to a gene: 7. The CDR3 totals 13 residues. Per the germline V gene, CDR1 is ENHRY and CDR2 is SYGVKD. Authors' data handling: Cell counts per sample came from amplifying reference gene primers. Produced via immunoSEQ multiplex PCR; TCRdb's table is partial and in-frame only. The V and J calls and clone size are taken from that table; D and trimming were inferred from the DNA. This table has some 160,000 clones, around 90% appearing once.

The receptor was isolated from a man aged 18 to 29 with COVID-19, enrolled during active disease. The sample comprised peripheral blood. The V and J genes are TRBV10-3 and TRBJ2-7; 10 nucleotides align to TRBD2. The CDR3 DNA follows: TGTGCCGTCTGGACTAGCGGACGCTACGAGCAGTACTTC. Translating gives CAVWTSGRYEQYF.